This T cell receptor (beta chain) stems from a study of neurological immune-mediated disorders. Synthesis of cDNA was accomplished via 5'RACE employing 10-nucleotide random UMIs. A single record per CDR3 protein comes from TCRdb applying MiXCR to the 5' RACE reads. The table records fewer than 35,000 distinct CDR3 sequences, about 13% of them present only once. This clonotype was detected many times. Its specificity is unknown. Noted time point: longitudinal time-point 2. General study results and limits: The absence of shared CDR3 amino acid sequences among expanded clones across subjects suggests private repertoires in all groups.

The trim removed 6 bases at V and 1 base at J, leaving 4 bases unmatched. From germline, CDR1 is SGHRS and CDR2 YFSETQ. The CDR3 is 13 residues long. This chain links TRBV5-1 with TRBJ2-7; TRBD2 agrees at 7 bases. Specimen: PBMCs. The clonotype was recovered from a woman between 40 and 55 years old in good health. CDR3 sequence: CASTGGSSYEQYF. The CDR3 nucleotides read TGCGCCAGCACGGGCGGGAGTTCCTACGAGCAGTACTTC. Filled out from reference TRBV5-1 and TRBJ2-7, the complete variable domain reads KAGVTQTPRYLIKTRGQQVTLSCSPISGHRSVSWYQQTPGQGLQFLFEYFSETQRNKGNFPGRFSGRQFSNSRSEMNVSTLELGDSALYLCASTGGSSYEQYFGPGTRLTVT.